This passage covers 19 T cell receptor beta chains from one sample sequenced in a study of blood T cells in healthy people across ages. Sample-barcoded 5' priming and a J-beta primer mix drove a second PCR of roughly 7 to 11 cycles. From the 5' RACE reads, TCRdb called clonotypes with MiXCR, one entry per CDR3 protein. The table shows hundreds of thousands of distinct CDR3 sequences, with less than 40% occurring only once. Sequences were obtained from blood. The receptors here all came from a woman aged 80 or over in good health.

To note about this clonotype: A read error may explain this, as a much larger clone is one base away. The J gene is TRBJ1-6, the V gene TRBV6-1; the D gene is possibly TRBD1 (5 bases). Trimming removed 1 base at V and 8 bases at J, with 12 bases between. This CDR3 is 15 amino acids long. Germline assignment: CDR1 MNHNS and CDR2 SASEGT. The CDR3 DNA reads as TGTGCCAGCAGTGAAGGTTTCAGGGATGATTCACCCCTCCACTTT. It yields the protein CASSEGFRDDSPLHF.

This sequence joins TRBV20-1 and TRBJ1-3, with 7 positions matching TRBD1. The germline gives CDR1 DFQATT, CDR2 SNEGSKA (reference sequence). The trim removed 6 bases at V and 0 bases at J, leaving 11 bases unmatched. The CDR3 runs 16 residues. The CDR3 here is CSAELRGLTSGNTIYF. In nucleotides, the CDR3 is TGCAGTGCCGAGCTGAGGGGGCTGACCTCTGGAAACACCATATATTTT.

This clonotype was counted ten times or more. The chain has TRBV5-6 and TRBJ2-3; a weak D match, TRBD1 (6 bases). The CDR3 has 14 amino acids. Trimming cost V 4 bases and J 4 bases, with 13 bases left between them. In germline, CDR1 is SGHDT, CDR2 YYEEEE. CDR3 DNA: TGTGCCAGCAGCATCACAGGGAAATCAGATACGCAGTATTTT. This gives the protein CASSITGKSDTQYF.

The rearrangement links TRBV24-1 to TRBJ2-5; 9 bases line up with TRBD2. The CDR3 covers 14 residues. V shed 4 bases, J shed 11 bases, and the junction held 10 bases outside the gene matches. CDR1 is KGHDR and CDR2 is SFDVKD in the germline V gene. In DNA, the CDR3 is TGTGCCACCAGTGACGAACGAGGCGGGAGGGAGCAGTACTTC. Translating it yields CATSDERGGREQYF.

The CDR3 DNA follows: TGTGCCAGCAGTTACTTACAGTCAAGTTATAGCAATCAGCCCCAGCATTTT. It encodes CASSYLQSSYSNQPQHF. The V gene is TRBV6-6, the J gene TRBJ1-5; D ambiguous. Between the trimmed V and J ends, which lost 1 base and 0 bases, there was a span of 13 bases. CDR1 MNHNY and CDR2 SVGAGI come from the germline V gene (reference sequence). The CDR3 has 17 amino acids.

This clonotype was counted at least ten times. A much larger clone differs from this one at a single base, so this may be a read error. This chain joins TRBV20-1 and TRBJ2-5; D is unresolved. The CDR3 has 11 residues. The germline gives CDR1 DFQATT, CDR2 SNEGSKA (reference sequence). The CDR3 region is CRARVGETQYF. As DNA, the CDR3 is TGCAGGGCTAGAGTTGGCGAGACCCAGTACTTC.

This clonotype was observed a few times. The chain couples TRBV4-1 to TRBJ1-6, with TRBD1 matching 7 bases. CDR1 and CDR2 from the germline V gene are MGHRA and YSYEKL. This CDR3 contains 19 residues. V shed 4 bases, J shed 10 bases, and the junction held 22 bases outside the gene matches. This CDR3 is CASSRIIGTAADPRSPLHF. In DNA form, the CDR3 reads TGCGCCAGCAGCCGAATCATTGGGACAGCAGCAGACCCCAGATCACCCCTCCACTTT.

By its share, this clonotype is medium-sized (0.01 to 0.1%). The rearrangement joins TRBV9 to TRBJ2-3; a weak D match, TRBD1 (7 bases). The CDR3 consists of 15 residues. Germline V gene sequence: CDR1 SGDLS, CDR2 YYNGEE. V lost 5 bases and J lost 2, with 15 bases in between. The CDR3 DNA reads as TGTGCCAGCAGGGAGGGGGACAGCCACACAGATACGCAGTATTTT. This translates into CASREGDSHTDTQYF. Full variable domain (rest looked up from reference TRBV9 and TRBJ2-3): DSGVTQTPKHLITATGQRVTLRCSPRSGDLSVYWYQQSLDQGLQFLIQYYNGEERAKGNILERFSAQQFPDLHSELNLSSLELGDSALYFCASREGDSHTDTQYFGPGTRLTVL.

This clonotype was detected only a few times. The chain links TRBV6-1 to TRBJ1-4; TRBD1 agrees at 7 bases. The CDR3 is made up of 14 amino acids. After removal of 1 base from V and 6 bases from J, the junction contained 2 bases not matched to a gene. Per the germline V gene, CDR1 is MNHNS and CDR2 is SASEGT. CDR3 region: CASSEGTGHEKLFF. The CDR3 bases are TGTGCCAGCAGTGAAGGGACAGGCCATGAAAAACTGTTTTTT.

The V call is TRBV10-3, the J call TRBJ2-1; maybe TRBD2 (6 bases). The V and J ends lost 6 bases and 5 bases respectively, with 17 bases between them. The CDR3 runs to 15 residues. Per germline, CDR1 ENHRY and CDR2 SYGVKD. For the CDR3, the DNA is TGTGCCATCAGCGAACACCTTAAGCGGGACAATGAGCAGTTCTTC. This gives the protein CAISEHLKRDNEQFF.

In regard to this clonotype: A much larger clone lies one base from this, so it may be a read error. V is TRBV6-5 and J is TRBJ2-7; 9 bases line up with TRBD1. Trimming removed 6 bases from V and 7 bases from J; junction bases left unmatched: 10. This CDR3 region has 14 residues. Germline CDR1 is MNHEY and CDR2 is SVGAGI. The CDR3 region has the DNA TGTGCCAGCAGACGGACAGGGGTGGGCAATGAGCAGTACTTC. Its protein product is CASRRTGVGNEQYF.

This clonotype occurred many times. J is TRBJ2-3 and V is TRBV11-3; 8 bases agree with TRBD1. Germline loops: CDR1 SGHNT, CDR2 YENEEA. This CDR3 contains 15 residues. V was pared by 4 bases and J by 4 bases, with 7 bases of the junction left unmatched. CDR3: CASSSGQGLADTQYF. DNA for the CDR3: TGTGCCAGCAGCTCCGGACAGGGATTGGCAGATACGCAGTATTTT.

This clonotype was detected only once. The CDR3 sequence is CASSQGSGRLYNEQFF. CDR3 sequence (DNA): TGTGCCAGCTCCCAGGGTAGCGGGAGACTCTACAATGAGCAGTTCTTC. The chain recombines TRBV14 with TRBJ2-1; 9 bases are shared with TRBD2. Unmatched junction bases numbered 11, after V lost 8 bases and J lost 3 bases. There are 16 residues in the CDR3. Germline CDR1 SGHDN, CDR2 FVKESK.

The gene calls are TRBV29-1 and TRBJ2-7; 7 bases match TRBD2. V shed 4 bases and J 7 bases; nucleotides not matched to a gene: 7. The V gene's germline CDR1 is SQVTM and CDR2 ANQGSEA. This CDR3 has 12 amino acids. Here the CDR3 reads CSVVILAKEQYF. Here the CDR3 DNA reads TGCAGCGTTGTAATACTAGCGAAAGAGCAGTACTTC.

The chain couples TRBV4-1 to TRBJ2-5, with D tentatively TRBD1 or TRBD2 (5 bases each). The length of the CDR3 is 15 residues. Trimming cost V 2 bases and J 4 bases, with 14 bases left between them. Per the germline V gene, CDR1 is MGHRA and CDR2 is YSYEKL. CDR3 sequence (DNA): TGCGCCAGCAGCCAATTGGGACCCCCGATAGAGACCCAGTACTTC. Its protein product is CASSQLGPPIETQYF.

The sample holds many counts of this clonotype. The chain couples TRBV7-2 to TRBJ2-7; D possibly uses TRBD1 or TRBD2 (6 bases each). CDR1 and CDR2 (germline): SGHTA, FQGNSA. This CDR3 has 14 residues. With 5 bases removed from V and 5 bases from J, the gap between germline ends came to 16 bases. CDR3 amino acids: CASSVYEGGDEQYF. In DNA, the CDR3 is TGTGCCAGCAGCGTATACGAGGGGGGCGACGAGCAGTACTTC.

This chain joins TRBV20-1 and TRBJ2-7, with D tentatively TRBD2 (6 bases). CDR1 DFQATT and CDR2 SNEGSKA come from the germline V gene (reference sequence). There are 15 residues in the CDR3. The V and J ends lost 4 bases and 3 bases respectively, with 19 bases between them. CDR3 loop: CSAISRGRGYYEQYF. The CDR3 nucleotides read TGCAGTGCTATATCCCGGGGCCGGGGGTACTACGAGCAGTACTTC.

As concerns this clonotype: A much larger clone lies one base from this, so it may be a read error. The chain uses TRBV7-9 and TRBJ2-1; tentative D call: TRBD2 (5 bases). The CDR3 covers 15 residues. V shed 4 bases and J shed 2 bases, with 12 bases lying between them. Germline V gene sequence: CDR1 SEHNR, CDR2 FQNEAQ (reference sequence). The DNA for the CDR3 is TGTGCCAGCAGCTCCCCCCAGCGGACCTACAATGAGCAGTTCTTC. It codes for CASSSPQRTYNEQFF.

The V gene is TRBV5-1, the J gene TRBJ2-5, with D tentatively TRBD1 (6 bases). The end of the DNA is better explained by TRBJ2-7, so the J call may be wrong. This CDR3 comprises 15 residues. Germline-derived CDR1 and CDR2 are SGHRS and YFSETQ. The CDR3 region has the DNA TGCGCCAGCAGCTTAACAACAGGGAAATTCTACGAGCAGTACTTC. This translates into CASSLTTGKFYEQYF.